This T cell receptor beta chain is from a study of T cells in tuberculosis. Germline assignment: CDR1 SGHTA and CDR2 FQGTGA. V lost 3 bases and J lost 4; bases outside the gene matches: 5. This CDR3 contains 15 residues. Noted time point: new active TB diagnosis, blood taken before or within 7 days of starting treatment. Each clinical donor contributed on average around 110,000 T cells from unsorted cryopreserved PBMC. This clone was observed once. What it binds is not known. The protocol was immunoSEQ multiplex PCR, while the TCRdb copy is restricted to in-frame clones and leaves out a portion. This sample yields 30,000 to 35,000 clones, of which 92% are seen a single time; about 7.7% belongs to the top ten. Findings of the study overall: Samples were chosen by availability of cryopreserved specimens.

Source: PBMCs, taken at tuberculosis diagnosis. The chain has TRBV7-3 and TRBJ2-3; 9 bases are a match to TRBD2. The sequence was obtained from an adult with tuberculosis. Some clones in this sample may be carry-over from other donors' samples. CDR3 loop: CASSLASGVADTQYF. DNA for the CDR3: TGTGCCAGCAGCTTGGCTAGCGGGGTGGCAGATACGCAGTATTTT.